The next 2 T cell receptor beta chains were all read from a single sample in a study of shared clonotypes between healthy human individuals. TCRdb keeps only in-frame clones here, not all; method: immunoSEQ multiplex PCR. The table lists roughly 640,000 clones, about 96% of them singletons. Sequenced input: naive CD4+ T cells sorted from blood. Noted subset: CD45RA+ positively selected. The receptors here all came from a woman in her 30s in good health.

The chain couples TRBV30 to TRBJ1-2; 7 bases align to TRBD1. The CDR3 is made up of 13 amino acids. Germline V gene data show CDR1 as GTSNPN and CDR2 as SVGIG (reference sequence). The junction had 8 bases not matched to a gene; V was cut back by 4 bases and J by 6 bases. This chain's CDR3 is CAWNPIDRDGYTF. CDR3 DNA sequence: TGTGCCTGGAACCCCATCGACAGGGATGGCTACACCTTC.

For the CDR3, the DNA is TGTGCCAGCACTATTAACAGGGGGCGGAATCAGCCCCAGCATTTT. As protein: CASTINRGRNQPQHF. The rearrangement joins TRBV6-6 to TRBJ1-5, with 9 nucleotides matching TRBD1. CDR3 length equals 15 residues. CDR1 is MNHNY, CDR2 SVGAGI, per germline (reference sequence). Losses at the gene ends were 7 bases for V and 4 bases for J; bases not matched to a gene: 8.